This T cell receptor beta chain was captured by sequencing in a study of cytomegalovirus exposure and HLA in healthy donors. Broader study findings: Sequences of the TCR beta chain were said to predict the HLA-A and HLA-B alleles of most subjects accurately.

Primers included in the PCR were 60 Vbeta and 13 Jbeta primers. Assay: immunoSEQ multiplex PCR; the TCRdb copy retains only in-frame clones and omits some. The specimen's table records more than 130,000 clones. V was cut by 1 base and J by 5 bases, with 14 bases left in between. Germline V lookup: CDR1 LNHNV, CDR2 YYDKDF (reference sequence). The CDR3 sequence is 16 residues long. As regards this clone: Its cognate antigen is unknown.

The clonotype originates from a man in his forties in good health and CMV-seronegative. This chain uses TRBV15 with TRBJ2-2, with D perhaps TRBD1 (6 bases). The sample comprised PBMCs. The CDR3 region has the DNA TGTGCCACCAGCAGAGCGCAGGGGTCAACGACCGGGGAGCTGTTTTTT. Its protein product is CATSRAQGSTTGELFF.